In this sample, the clone carrying this T cell receptor beta chain turned up a few times. PCR primers comprised 60 Vbeta and 13 Jbeta primers. Repertoires were generated with immunoSEQ multiplex PCR, while TCRdb's copy carries only in-frame clones and drops some. The sample lists about 130,000 clones; about 9.1% were seen once. This sample is drawn from a study of cytomegalovirus exposure and HLA in healthy donors. With 4 bases clipped from V and 4 bases from J, the junction kept 5 bases outside the gene matches. The CDR3 contains 14 residues. The germline CDR1 and CDR2 sequences are KGHSH and LQKENI.

The sequence was collected from a woman aged 40 to 50 in good health and CMV-seropositive. The chain couples TRBV18 to TRBJ1-2; 8 bases agree with TRBD1. The sequencing sample was made of PBMCs. The CDR3 DNA reads TGTGCCAGCTCACTGGGACAGGACCTCTATGGCTACACCTTC. It codes for CASSLGQDLYGYTF.